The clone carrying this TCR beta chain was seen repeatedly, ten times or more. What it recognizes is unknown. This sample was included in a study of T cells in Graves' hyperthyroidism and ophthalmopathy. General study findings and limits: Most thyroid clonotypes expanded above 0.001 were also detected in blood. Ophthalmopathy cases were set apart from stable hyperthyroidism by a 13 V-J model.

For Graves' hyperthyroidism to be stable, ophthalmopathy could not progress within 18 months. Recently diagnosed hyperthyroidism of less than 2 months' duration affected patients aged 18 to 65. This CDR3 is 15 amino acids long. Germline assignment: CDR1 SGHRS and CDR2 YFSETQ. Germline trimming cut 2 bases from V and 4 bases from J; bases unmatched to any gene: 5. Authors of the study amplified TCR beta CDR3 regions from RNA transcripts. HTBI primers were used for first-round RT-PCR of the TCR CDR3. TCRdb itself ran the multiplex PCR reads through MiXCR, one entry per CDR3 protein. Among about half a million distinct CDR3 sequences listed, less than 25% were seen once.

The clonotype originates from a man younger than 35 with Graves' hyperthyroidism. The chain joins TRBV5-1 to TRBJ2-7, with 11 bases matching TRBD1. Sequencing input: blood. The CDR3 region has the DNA TGCGCCAGCAGCTTTGGACAGGGGGCGGATTACGAGCAGTACTTC. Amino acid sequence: CASSFGQGADYEQYF.